Listed below are T cell receptor beta chains from one sample, sequenced in a study of blood T cells in healthy people across ages. Using its own MiXCR run on the 5' RACE reads, TCRdb lists one record per CDR3 protein. Of more than 650,000 distinct CDR3 sequences in the sample, about 24% were seen once. The sequencing input was blood. These receptor sequences come from a man between 70 and 80 years old in good health. Both conserved end residues are part of each CDR3. Each record gives: V gene, D gene, CDR3 length, CDR3 protein. The D gene is left open where the match is weak.

>TRBV6-2/TRBV6-3|NA|14
CASSYMGPNEKLFF
>TRBV7-3|NA|16
CASSPADSQTANEQFF
>TRBV12-3/TRBV12-4|NA|13
CASSPLRGKTQYF
>TRBV7-2|TRBD1|15
CVSSFDRGLYNEQFF
>TRBV12-3/TRBV12-4|NA|12
CASSPVWTEAFF
>TRBV11-2|NA|15
CAGSLGQGSYNEQFF
>TRBV12-3/TRBV12-4|TRBD1|15
CASRLTGAFNQPQHF
>TRBV27|TRBD1|17
CAKQPGQGALAKNIQYF
>TRBV20-1|TRBD2|17
CSARDLDLAGFQETQYF
>TRBV29-1|TRBD1|12
CSVGQGRSEAFF
>TRBV10-3|NA|14
CATSKAGYQETQYF